The rows below give T cell receptor beta chains drawn from one sample of a study of blood T cells in healthy people across ages. Via MiXCR, TCRdb re-called the 5' RACE reads, giving one row per CDR3 protein. This table has over a million distinct CDR3 sequences, 40% to 55% appearing once. The sequenced sample was blood. These receptors originate from a woman aged 55-70 years in good health. CDR3s include the opening cysteine and the closing phenylalanine or tryptophan. D genes are given only for firm matches. Some rows mark clone size as missing; the rest say once, few, many or name a class of expanded clone.

j_call	d_call	v_call	clone_size	cdr3_aa	cdr3_nt
TRBJ2-7	TRBD1	TRBV20-1	.	CSAFSGTGGYEQYF	TGCAGTGCTTTCTCCGGGACAGGGGGCTACGAGCAGTACTTC
TRBJ2-1	.	TRBV28	few	CASRASADYNEQFF	TGTGCCAGCAGAGCATCTGCTGACTACAATGAGCAGTTCTTC
TRBJ1-2	.	TRBV20-1	.	CSANVRTGYGYTF	TGCAGTGCTAACGTACGGACGGGGTATGGCTACACCTTC
TRBJ1-1	.	TRBV4-1	few	CASSQEGPPVYTEAFF	TGCGCCAGCAGCCAAGAGGGACCTCCGGTCTACACTGAAGCTTTCTTT
TRBJ1-1	TRBD1	TRBV20-1	.	CSASDRARSNTEAFF	TGCAGTGCTAGTGACAGGGCCCGGTCGAACACTGAAGCTTTCTTT
TRBJ2-3	TRBD1	TRBV6-2/TRBV6-3	few	CASRTGFDTQYF	TGTGCCAGCAGGACAGGGTTTGATACGCAGTATTTT
TRBJ2-1	.	TRBV20-1	.	CSAHSDWSYNEQFF	TGCAGTGCTCACTCGGACTGGTCCTACAATGAGCAGTTCTTC
TRBJ2-3	.	TRBV24-1	.	CATGAEEGSTDTQYF	TGTGCCACCGGAGCCGAAGAGGGAAGCACAGATACGCAGTATTTT
TRBJ1-2	.	TRBV5-1	few	CASSPWGASTNYGYTF	TGCGCCAGCAGCCCGTGGGGAGCCTCCACTAACTATGGCTACACCTTC
TRBJ2-7	.	TRBV6-5	.	CASSPTARGVNEQYF	TGTGCCAGCAGTCCTACGGCGCGGGGAGTCAACGAGCAGTACTTC
TRBJ1-6	TRBD1	TRBV20-1	.	CSAGQSNSPLHF	TGCAGCGCGGGACAGTCCAATTCACCCCTCCACTTT
TRBJ2-7	.	TRBV6-6	few	CASGPDSYEQYF	TGTGCCAGCGGGCCTGATTCCTACGAGCAGTACTTC
TRBJ2-7	TRBD2	TRBV20-1	.	CSASPRLAVSYEQYF	TGCAGTGCTAGCCCCAGGCTAGCGGTATCCTACGAGCAGTACTTC
TRBJ2-3	.	TRBV18	.	CACSPLARDTQYF	TGTGCCTGCTCACCACTAGCTAGAGATACGCAGTATTTT
TRBJ2-7	TRBD2	TRBV10-3	.	CAISGDSGTDEQYF	TGTGCCATCAGCGGAGATAGCGGGACGGACGAGCAGTACTTC
TRBJ2-1	TRBD2	TRBV27	.	CASSSTRLAGGPGNEQFF	TGTGCCAGCAGTTCCACGAGACTAGCGGGAGGGCCTGGCAATGAGCAGTTCTTC
TRBJ1-1	TRBD1	TRBV29-1	many	CSVNRGNTEAFF	TGCAGCGTGAACAGGGGAAACACTGAAGCTTTCTTT
TRBJ1-4	.	TRBV20-1	.	CSARLGGREKLFF	TGCAGTGCTAGGCTGGGGGGGCGAGAAAAACTGTTTTTT
TRBJ2-5	.	TRBV10-3	.	CAISESVGTETQYF	TGTGCCATCAGTGAGTCGGTAGGGACAGAGACCCAGTACTTC
TRBJ2-1	TRBD2	TRBV12-3/TRBV12-4	.	CATTSGTLRNEQFF	TGTGCCACCACTAGCGGGACCCTACGCAATGAGCAGTTCTTC
TRBJ1-1	.	TRBV2	.	CASSGAPGTEAFF	TGTGCCAGCAGTGGGGCCCCGGGGACTGAAGCTTTCTTT
TRBJ2-3	TRBD2	TRBV20-1	.	CSARDEGGQGSPDTQYF	TGCAGTGCTAGAGATGAGGGAGGGCAGGGATCTCCAGATACGCAGTATTTT
TRBJ2-1	TRBD2	TRBV25-1	.	CASSVKREVFGEQFF	TGTGCCAGCAGTGTAAAGCGGGAGGTTTTTGGTGAGCAGTTCTTC
TRBJ2-7	.	TRBV15	.	CATSSTRQVHEQYF	TGTGCCACCAGCAGTACCCGACAGGTCCACGAGCAGTACTTC
TRBJ1-5	.	TRBV18	few	CASSPAKSNQPQHF	TGTGCCAGCTCACCGGCAAAAAGCAATCAGCCCCAGCATTTT
TRBJ2-1	.	TRBV11-2	once	CASSPPFGEQFF	TGTGCCAGCAGCCCCCCCTTCGGCGAGCAGTTCTTC
TRBJ2-7	TRBD2	TRBV10-1	.	CASSEPLAGVRSRAAYEQYF	TGCGCCAGCAGTGAGCCTCTAGCGGGAGTTAGGAGTCGGGCGGCCTACGAGCAGTACTTC
TRBJ2-5	.	TRBV7-7	few	CASSRTAGETQYF	TGTGCCAGCAGCCGGACAGCTGGAGAGACCCAGTACTTC
TRBJ1-4	.	TRBV11-2	few	CASSLVGGTNEKLFF	TGTGCCAGCAGCTTAGTAGGGGGTACTAATGAAAAACTGTTTTTT
TRBJ2-5	TRBD2	TRBV6-2/TRBV6-3	.	CASSSVAGGDNEQYF	TGTGCCAGCAGTTCCGTAGCGGGAGGGGACAATGAGCAGTACTTC
TRBJ2-5	.	TRBV5-4	few	CASSTLTAQETQYF	TGTGCCAGCAGCACTTTGACAGCCCAAGAGACCCAGTACTTC
TRBJ2-7	.	TRBV20-1	many	CSARMDRHAYEQYF	TGCAGTGCTAGAATGGACCGTCACGCCTACGAGCAGTACTTC
TRBJ2-3	.	TRBV2	.	CASSGSGKGADTQYF	TGTGCCAGCAGTGGCTCGGGGAAAGGGGCAGATACGCAGTATTTT
TRBJ2-1	.	TRBV9	.	CASGVVGDIYNEQFF	TGTGCCAGCGGCGTAGTAGGGGACATCTACAATGAGCAGTTCTTC
TRBJ2-7	.	TRBV20-1	few	CSARPYGGSYEQYF	TGCAGTGCTAGGCCCTATGGTGGGTCCTACGAGCAGTACTTC
TRBJ1-2	TRBD1	TRBV30	.	CAWSAATGGGYGYTF	TGTGCCTGGAGTGCCGCTACAGGGGGAGGGTATGGCTACACCTTC
TRBJ2-1	.	TRBV19	.	CASSQDWAAGQFF	TGTGCCAGTAGCCAGGACTGGGCAGCCGGGCAGTTCTTC
TRBJ2-6	.	TRBV16	.	CASSPEDSSGANVLTF	TGTGCCAGCAGCCCCGAGGACAGCTCTGGGGCCAACGTCCTGACTTTC
TRBJ2-5	TRBD1	TRBV18	.	CASSEPGGETQYF	TGTGCCAGCTCCGAGCCAGGGGGAGAGACCCAGTACTTC
TRBJ2-7	.	TRBV9	few	CASSGGRAPYEQYF	TGTGCCAGCAGCGGGGGACGGGCCCCCTACGAGCAGTACTTC
TRBJ2-7	.	TRBV3-1	.	CASSQPRQASYEQYF	TGTGCCAGCAGCCAACCCAGACAGGCGTCCTACGAGCAGTACTTC
TRBJ2-3	TRBD2	TRBV24-1	.	CATSDSIAGAGTDTQYF	TGTGCCACCAGTGATTCTATAGCGGGAGCGGGCACAGATACGCAGTATTTT
TRBJ2-3	.	TRBV12-3/TRBV12-4	few	CASSLDLFSDTQYF	TGTGCCAGCAGTCTGGACTTGTTTTCGGATACGCAGTATTTT
TRBJ2-1	TRBD1	TRBV20-1	once	CSAGTESSHNEQFF	TGCAGTGCCGGGACAGAGAGCTCCCACAATGAGCAGTTCTTC
TRBJ1-4	.	TRBV5-1	few	CASSSGSSTNEKLFF	TGCGCCAGCAGCTCCGGGAGTTCAACTAATGAAAAACTGTTTTTT
TRBJ2-7	TRBD1	TRBV27	.	CASNLGGGIYEQYF	TGTGCCAGCAACCTAGGGGGCGGAATCTACGAGCAGTACTTC
TRBJ2-7	.	TRBV20-1	.	CSAHTGTSYEQYF	TGCAGTGCTCATACCGGGACCTCCTACGAGCAGTACTTC
TRBJ2-2	.	TRBV7-9	.	CASSLIPDRSRNTGELFF	TGTGCCAGCAGCCTTATCCCAGACAGGAGCCGTAACACCGGGGAGCTGTTTTTT
TRBJ2-1	.	TRBV29-1	.	CSVWTSYNEQFF	TGCAGCGTTTGGACATCTTACAATGAGCAGTTCTTC
TRBJ2-7	TRBD2	TRBV10-1	few	CASSGGTSGTNSYEQYF	TGCGCCAGCAGTGGAGGGACTAGCGGGACCAACTCCTACGAGCAGTACTTC
TRBJ1-2	.	TRBV20-1	.	CSASGGVYGYTF	TGCAGTGCTAGTGGGGGCGTCTATGGCTACACCTTC
TRBJ2-5	.	TRBV11-2	.	CASRRLGMVGQYF	TGTGCCAGCAGACGACTCGGTATGGTCGGGCAGTACTTC
TRBJ2-7	.	TRBV7-3	few	CASSLYPGQTYEQYF	TGTGCCAGCAGCCTCTATCCGGGGCAGACCTACGAGCAGTACTTC